This T cell receptor (beta chain) was profiled in a study of blood T cell repertoires in COVID-19. Profiled with immunoSEQ multiplex PCR; TCRdb holds only in-frame clones, not every one. The table includes 200,000 to 250,000 clones, 70% to 90% detected once. Germline trimming cut 2 bases from V and 3 bases from J; bases unmatched to any gene: 6. The CDR3 contains 16 residues. Germline V gene lookup returns CDR1 SGHTA and CDR2 FQGNSA. The source is a woman aged 45 to 65 in a cohort exposed to, infected with or recovered from COVID-19 (not recorded which). The sample comprised PBMCs or T cells enriched from blood (not recorded which). The V call is TRBV7-2, the J call TRBJ2-5, with 10 bases identical to TRBD1. The CDR3 protein is CASSLSLGQGEETQYF. The CDR3 DNA reads TGTGCCAGCAGCTTATCGCTTGGACAGGGGGAAGAGACCCAGTACTTC. Drawing the rest from reference TRBV7-2 and TRBJ2-5, the complete variable domain is GAGVSQSPSNKVTEKGKDVELRCDPISGHTALYWYRQSLGQGLEFLIYFQGNSAPDKSGLPSDRFSAERTGGSVSTLTIQRTQQEDSAVYLCASSLSLGQGEETQYFGPGTRLLVL.